This entry concerns a single TCR beta chain. The target antigen is unknown. TCR beta CDR3 sequences were amplified from RNA transcripts. HTBI primers drove first-round RT-PCR of the TCR CDR3. TCRdb re-called the multiplex PCR reads through MiXCR, storing one row per CDR3 protein. The sample holds about 620,000 distinct CDR3 sequences; roughly 15% are singletons and the top ten take 3.5% to 4%. This sample was taken from a study of T cells in Graves' hyperthyroidism and ophthalmopathy. Study-level findings and limits: From stable hyperthyroidism, ophthalmopathy was set apart by a 13 V-J model.

Sequencing used blood. This clonotype originated in a woman aged 25 to 39 with Graves' hyperthyroidism.

CDR3 region: CASSQDLPGGGTDTQYF. CDR3 nucleotides: TGTGCCAGCAGCCAAGATCTTCCGGGAGGGGGCACAGATACGCAGTATTTT. V and J are TRBV3-1 and TRBJ2-3, with 8 bases aligning to TRBD2. The CDR3 has 17 amino acids. Unmatched junction bases numbered 6, after V lost 0 bases and J lost 1 base. Germline V lookup: CDR1 LGHDT, CDR2 YNNKEL (reference sequence).